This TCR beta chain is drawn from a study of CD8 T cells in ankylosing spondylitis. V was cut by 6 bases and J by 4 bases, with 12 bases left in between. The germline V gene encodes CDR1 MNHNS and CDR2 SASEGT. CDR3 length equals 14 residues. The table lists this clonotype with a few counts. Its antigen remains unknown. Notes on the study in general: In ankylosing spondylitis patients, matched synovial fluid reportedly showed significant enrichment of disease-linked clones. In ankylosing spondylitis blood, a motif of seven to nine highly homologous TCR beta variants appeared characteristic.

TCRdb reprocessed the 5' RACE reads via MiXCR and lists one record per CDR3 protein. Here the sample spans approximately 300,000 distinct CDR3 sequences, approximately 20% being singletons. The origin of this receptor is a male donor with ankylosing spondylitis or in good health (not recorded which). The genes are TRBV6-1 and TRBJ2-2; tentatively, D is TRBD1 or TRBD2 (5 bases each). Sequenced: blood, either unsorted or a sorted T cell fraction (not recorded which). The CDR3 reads CASSPGPSTGELFF. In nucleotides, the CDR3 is TGTGCCAGCAGCCCGGGGCCGAGCACCGGGGAGCTGTTTTTT.